The present T cell receptor beta chain was sequenced within a study of cytomegalovirus exposure and HLA in healthy donors. A multiplex PCR was run with 60 Vbeta primers and 13 Jbeta primers. TCRdb's copy holds only in-frame clones and misses some; the assay was immunoSEQ multiplex PCR. Of about 130,000 clones detected, 70% to 80% appear once; the ten largest clones hold 6.5%. Study-level findings and limits: Certain sequence variants were highly shared and formed a cluster, and this cluster was likely a sequencing artifact. It was reportedly the case that the classifier diagnosed cytomegalovirus status with high specificity and sensitivity. It emerged from a later analysis that several of the most significant clusters appeared to be linked to common viral pathogens.

In regard to this clone: Antigen specificity is unknown.

Germline loops: CDR1 MDHEN, CDR2 SYDVKM. After removal of 3 bases from V and 5 bases from J, the junction contained 3 bases not matched to a gene. CDR3 length: 15 amino acids. This clonotype was obtained from a man aged 40-50 years in good health and CMV-seropositive. The chain recombines TRBV28 with TRBJ2-1, with 11 bases identical to TRBD2. The specimen was PBMCs. The CDR3 loop is CASSLRLAGNNEQFF. In nucleotides, the CDR3 is TGTGCCAGCAGTTTGCGACTAGCGGGAAACAATGAGCAGTTCTTC.